This T cell receptor beta chain was profiled in a study of blood T cell repertoires in COVID-19. The overall study: Samples of COVID-19 (acute and convalescent) were obtained from the United States, Italy and Spain. T cells, B-cell-depleted T cells, or PBMCs supplied cDNA or gDNA.

TCRdb's copy holds only in-frame clones and misses some; the assay was immunoSEQ multiplex PCR. The table shows about 210,000 clones, with approximately 81% occurring only once. Individuals drawn from about two dozen US areas were about 18 to 90 years old. Participants' reported clinical history set cohort assignment. CDR3 length equals 16 residues. Germline V gene lookup returns CDR1 SGDLS and CDR2 YYNGEE. Losses at the gene ends were 0 bases for V and 0 bases for J; bases not matched to a gene: 4. The V and J genes are TRBV9 and TRBJ2-3; 7 nucleotides align to TRBD2. The specimen was PBMCs or T cells enriched from blood (not recorded which). The sequence was obtained from a woman between 45 and 60 years old with acute COVID-19. CDR3 sequence (DNA): TGTGCCAGCAGCGTAGGGGCTAGCGGCAGCACAGATACGCAGTATTTT. Its protein is CASSVGASGSTDTQYF.